These T cell receptor beta chains were read from a single sample in a study of OX40 agonist ivuxolimab in advanced cancers. Some clones are missing from TCRdb's copy, which holds only in-frame ones; the method was immunoSEQ multiplex PCR. The data hold around 20,000 clones, with just under 75% observed a single time. Sequencing used CD4+ or CD8+ T cells sorted from blood, obtained in a trial of the OX40 agonist ivuxolimab. Receptors originate from an adult with an advanced solid tumor such as melanoma, head and neck, liver or kidney cancer. The CDR3 runs from the conserved cysteine through the conserved F or W. A D gene is named only where the DNA matches it firmly. Only some rows state a clone size, as once, few, many or a class for expanded clones.

-,TRBJ2-3,TRBD2,TRBV2,CASTAGGGWDTQYF,TGTGCCAGTACAGCGGGAGGAGGTTGGGATACGCAGTATTTT
-,TRBJ1-1,-,TRBV27,CASGPTENTEAFF,TGTGCCAGCGGCCCAACAGAGAACACTGAAGCTTTCTTT
-,TRBJ2-2,-,TRBV11-2,CASSSTSNTGELFF,TGTGCCAGCAGCTCGACATCGAACACCGGGGAGCTGTTTTTT
-,TRBJ2-1,TRBD2,TRBV28,CASSLAVAGGKSEQFF,TGTGCCAGCAGTTTAGCAGTAGCGGGGGGAAAAAGTGAGCAGTTCTTC
-,TRBJ1-2,-,TRBV6-1,CASKLNYGYTF,TGTGCCAGCAAACTTAACTATGGCTACACCTTC
-,TRBJ1-1,-,TRBV4-3,CASSPGIFSNTEAFF,TGCGCCAGCAGCCCTGGGATTTTTTCGAACACTGAAGCTTTCTTT
-,TRBJ2-3,TRBD1,TRBV7-9,CASRPRTGASYGTQYF,TGTGCCAGCAGGCCAAGGACAGGGGCCTCTTACGGTACGCAGTATTTT
medium-sized,TRBJ1-1,-,TRBV11-2,CASSLTSGWGEAFF,TGTGCCAGCAGCTTAACCTCAGGGTGGGGTGAAGCTTTCTTT
medium-sized,TRBJ1-5,-,TRBV27,CASSLKAGNQPQHF,TGTGCCAGCAGTTTAAAGGCAGGGAATCAGCCCCAGCATTTT
few,TRBJ1-2,-,TRBV29-1,CSVLGVGTVYGYTF,TGCAGCGTTTTAGGGGTGGGAACTGTCTATGGCTACACCTTC
once,TRBJ1-1,-,TRBV7-9,CASSHPMDSVNTEAFF,TGTGCCAGCAGCCACCCTATGGACAGCGTGAACACTGAAGCTTTCTTT
-,TRBJ1-5,-,TRBV4-2,CASSLAAGDSNQPQHF,TGTGCCAGCAGTCTTGCAGCAGGGGATAGCAATCAGCCCCAGCATTTT
-,TRBJ1-3,-,TRBV4-2,CASSLSSDSSGNTIYF,TGTGCCAGCAGCTTGAGTTCGGACAGCTCTGGAAACACCATATATTTT
once,TRBJ2-7,-,TRBV6-6,CASTATDSYEQYF,TGTGCCAGCACCGCGACAGACTCCTACGAGCAGTACTTC
medium-sized,TRBJ1-2,-,TRBV28,CASSRDKLANYGYTF,TGTGCCAGCAGTCGGGACAAGTTAGCTAACTATGGCTACACCTTC
once,TRBJ2-1,TRBD1,TRBV6-6,CASSTGGAGNEQFF,TGTGCCAGCAGCACAGGGGGCGCGGGCAATGAGCAGTTCTTC
-,TRBJ1-6,-,TRBV27,CASSPGVAGGYNSPLHF,TGTGCCAGCAGCCCCGGGGTGGCAGGCGGATATAATTCACCCCTCCACTTT
-,TRBJ2-7,-,TRBV2,CASSGGAEQYF,TGTGCCAGCAGTGGTGGAGCCGAGCAGTACTTC
once,TRBJ2-1,TRBD2,TRBV7-8,CASSPYYLAGVGNEQFF,TGTGCCAGCAGCCCGTACTACCTAGCGGGAGTTGGTAATGAGCAGTTCTTC
-,TRBJ1-3,-,TRBV5-5,CASSLEGSGNTIYF,TGTGCCAGCAGCTTGGAAGGTTCTGGAAACACCATATATTTT
-,TRBJ2-6,-,TRBV4-1,CASSPRDGGSGANVLTF,TGCGCCAGCAGCCCGCGGGACGGCGGCTCTGGGGCCAACGTCCTGACTTTC
-,TRBJ2-3,-,TRBV9,CASSVGRGRIDTQYF,TGTGCCAGCAGCGTGGGCCGGGGGCGCATAGATACGCAGTATTTT
-,TRBJ2-7,-,TRBV28,CASSFESGASYEQYF,TGTGCCAGCAGTTTCGAATCAGGGGCCTCCTACGAGCAGTACTTC
-,TRBJ1-5,-,TRBV10-2,CASSKVRYQPQHF,TGCGCCAGCAGTAAGGTGAGATATCAGCCCCAGCATTTT
-,TRBJ1-2,-,TRBV6-5,CASSYTRTDGYTF,TGTGCCAGCAGTTACACTCGGACAGATGGCTACACCTTC
-,TRBJ1-3,TRBD1,TRBV7-9,CASSLISGQGNTIYF,TGTGCCAGCAGCTTAATATCGGGACAGGGTAACACCATATATTTT
-,TRBJ2-7,-,TRBV5-6,CASSLVQDYEQYF,TGTGCCAGCAGCTTGGTACAGGACTACGAGCAGTACTTC
-,TRBJ2-7,-,TRBV2,CAGRRDAYEQYF,TGTGCAGGCCGGAGGGACGCCTACGAGCAGTACTTC
-,TRBJ1-1,TRBD1,TRBV7-9,CASSPDRVGDTEAFF,TGTGCCAGCAGCCCGGACAGGGTGGGGGACACTGAAGCTTTCTTT
-,TRBJ2-7,TRBD2,TRBV28,CASSFAGGYEQYF,TGTGCCAGCAGTTTTGCGGGAGGGTACGAGCAGTACTTC
-,TRBJ2-5,-,TRBV30,CAWSVLAYQETQYF,TGTGCCTGGAGTGTACTGGCGTACCAAGAGACCCAGTACTTC
-,TRBJ1-3,-,TRBV27,CASSTSTGSGNTIYF,TGTGCCAGCAGTACCTCGACAGGCTCTGGAAACACCATATATTTT
-,TRBJ1-1,-,TRBV27,CASSFAGNTEAFF,TGTGCCAGCAGTTTCGCGGGGAACACTGAAGCTTTCTTT
-,TRBJ2-3,-,TRBV11-2,CASSLAGWRTDTQYF,TGTGCCAGCAGCTTAGCGGGCTGGCGCACAGATACGCAGTATTTT
-,TRBJ2-1,TRBD2,TRBV9,CASSASRTSGSNNEQFF,TGTGCCAGCAGCGCATCACGAACTAGCGGGTCCAACAATGAGCAGTTCTTC
-,TRBJ2-7,TRBD2,TRBV19,CASSLGTSAYEQYF,TGTGCCAGTAGTCTCGGGACTAGCGCCTACGAGCAGTACTTC
-,TRBJ2-7,TRBD1,TRBV5-4,CASSFPGQGLYEQYF,TGTGCCAGCAGCTTTCCGGGACAGGGACTCTACGAGCAGTACTTC
-,TRBJ1-2,-,TRBV19,CASSLTPNYGYTF,TGTGCCAGTAGTCTGACACCTAACTATGGCTACACCTTC
few,TRBJ1-1,-,TRBV4-2,CASSQGGSTEAFF,TGTGCCAGCAGCCAAGGAGGTTCCACTGAAGCTTTCTTT
-,TRBJ1-2,-,TRBV28,CASRPAVNYGYTF,TGTGCCAGCAGACCGGCAGTCAACTATGGCTACACCTTC
few,TRBJ2-3,TRBD2,TRBV4-1,CASSLRWAGGRDTQYF,TGCGCCAGCAGCCTTCGATGGGCGGGAGGAAGAGATACGCAGTATTTT
few,TRBJ1-1,-,TRBV7-9,CASSHPNRENTEAFF,TGTGCCAGCAGCCACCCCAACAGGGAGAACACTGAAGCTTTCTTT
few,TRBJ2-2,TRBD2,TRBV2,CASRGGPTGELFF,TGTGCCAGCAGGGGAGGGCCGACCGGGGAGCTGTTTTTT
-,TRBJ2-3,-,TRBV9,CASSVEWGTDTQYF,TGTGCCAGCAGCGTAGAGTGGGGCACAGATACGCAGTATTTT
-,TRBJ2-7,-,TRBV15,CATSILYSYEQYF,TGTGCCACCAGCATCCTCTACTCCTACGAGCAGTACTTC
-,TRBJ1-4,TRBD1,TRBV4-2,CASSQHVGTGAANAEKLFF,TGTGCCAGCAGCCAACATGTTGGGACAGGGGCGGCCAACGCTGAAAAACTGTTTTTT
-,TRBJ2-7,-,TRBV5-4,CASSLADEQYF,TGTGCCAGCAGCTTGGCCGATGAGCAGTACTTC
-,TRBJ2-7,-,TRBV6-6,CASSYLQGGFYEQYF,TGTGCCAGCAGTTACCTCCAGGGGGGTTTCTACGAGCAGTACTTC
-,TRBJ1-5,-,TRBV6-5,CASSPTVFSNQPQHF,TGTGCCAGCAGTCCGACCGTATTTAGCAATCAGCCCCAGCATTTT
-,TRBJ2-2,-,TRBV7-9,CASSSIANTGELFF,TGTGCCAGCAGTTCAATTGCTAACACCGGGGAGCTGTTTTTT
few,TRBJ2-1,TRBD2,TRBV2,CASTGLARGGYNEQFF,TGTGCCAGCACGGGGCTAGCCCGCGGGGGCTACAATGAGCAGTTCTTC
few,TRBJ2-2,TRBD1,TRBV30,CAWSVDRATGELFF,TGTGCCTGGAGTGTGGACAGGGCCACCGGGGAGCTGTTTTTT
-,TRBJ1-2,-,TRBV29-1,CSVVRGTAGYTF,TGCAGCGTTGTTCGGGGAACGGCTGGCTACACCTTC
-,TRBJ1-5,-,TRBV19,CASSIAGYSNQPQHF,TGTGCCAGTAGTATAGCTGGGTATAGCAATCAGCCCCAGCATTTT